The 10 T cell receptor beta chains reported below all come from one sample, sequenced in a study of CD8+ T cells in alopecia areata. As for treatment: oral pan-JAK inhibitor, 5-10 mg twice daily. Sequencing templates came from extracted RNA that was reverse transcribed into cDNA. Assay used: immunoSEQ multiplex PCR; TCRdb lists only in-frame clones, some missing. The table has a few hundred thousand clones, around two fifths seen once. The sequences come from CD4+ T cells sorted from blood, collected at approximately week 34, from a patient treated with tofacitinib. Receptors originate from a human donor with alopecia areata.

Concerning this clone: At the DNA level, this CDR3 is encoded by other sequences in the same sample as well. In DNA form, the CDR3 reads TGTGCCTGGAGTGGTGGCGGAAACACCATATATTTT. Translated, it gives CAWSGGGNTIYF. J is TRBJ1-3 and V is TRBV30; no definite D call. CDR1 GTSNPN and CDR2 SVGIG come from the germline V gene (reference sequence). This CDR3 contains 12 residues. The ends were cut back, 1 base at V and 4 bases at J, with 5 bases in the middle.

This clone occurred a few times. The gene calls are TRBV10-3 and TRBJ2-7, with D maybe TRBD1 (5 bases). Trimming cost V 2 bases and J 3 bases, with 8 bases left between them. The CDR3 consists of 13 residues. The germline gives CDR1 ENHRY, CDR2 SYGVKD. The CDR3, as DNA: TGTGCCATCAGTGAGGGCAGGGACTACGAGCAGTACTTC. This codes for CAISEGRDYEQYF.

This chain joins TRBV7-2 and TRBJ1-5; D gene uncertain. V gave up 5 bases and J gave up 11 bases, with 13 bases separating them. The length of the CDR3 is 12 residues. Germline V CDR1 and CDR2: SGHTA, FQGNSA. The DNA for the CDR3 is TGTGCCAGCAGCACGAGTAGTAGGACCCAGCATTTT. This codes for CASSTSSRTQHF.

The chain combines TRBV20-1 with TRBJ1-4; D is ambiguous. The CDR3 runs 10 residues. The V gene lost 6 bases and the J gene lost 8 bases, with 7 bases spanning the gap. CDR1 and CDR2 (germline): DFQATT, SNEGSKA (reference sequence). CDR3 loop: CSALREKLFF. CDR3 nucleotides: TGCAGTGCACTAAGGGAAAAACTGTTTTTT.

J is TRBJ2-5 and V is TRBV2, with TRBD1 matching 7 bases. The CDR3 length is 15 residues. CDR1 is SNHLY and CDR2 is FYNNEI in the germline V gene. V lost 6 bases and J lost 1; bases outside the gene matches: 8. The CDR3, as DNA: TGTGCCAGCAGGACGGGGACAGCGATCCAAGAGACCCAGTACTTC. It translates to CASRTGTAIQETQYF.

This CDR3 reads CASSLLAGRNTGELFF. The CDR3 region has the DNA TGCGCCAGCAGCTTACTAGCGGGACGGAACACCGGGGAGCTGTTTTTT. The gene calls are TRBV5-1 and TRBJ2-2; 10 bases are a match to TRBD2. The germline CDR1 and CDR2 sequences are SGHRS and YFSETQ. The junction had 2 bases not matched to a gene; V was cut back by 2 bases and J by 1 base. The CDR3 extends over 16 amino acids.

The chain joins TRBV5-5 to TRBJ2-7; TRBD2 agrees at 8 bases. The V gene end was trimmed by 5 bases and the J gene end by 12 bases; junction bases not matched to a gene: 7. Germline CDR1 reads SGHKS; CDR2 reads YYEKEE (reference sequence). The length of the CDR3 is 11 residues. CDR3 in DNA: TGTGCCAGCAGACTGGGACTAGAACGGTACTTC. Its translation: CASRLGLERYF.

V and J are TRBV2 and TRBJ2-3; D may be TRBD2 (5 bases). Germline V gene sequence: CDR1 SNHLY, CDR2 FYNNEI. The CDR3 covers 15 residues. V lost 8 bases and J lost 2, with 17 bases in between. CDR3 loop: CASGPLSGFTDTQYF. CDR3 DNA sequence: TGTGCCAGCGGACCCTTAAGCGGTTTCACAGATACGCAGTATTTT.

The DNA of the CDR3 is TGTGCCAGCAGCTTATATATGGAAGCTTTCTTT. It yields the protein CASSLYMEAFF. The chain uses TRBV7-9 and TRBJ1-1; D is unresolved. Germline loops: CDR1 SEHNR, CDR2 FQNEAQ (reference sequence). This CDR3 is built from 11 residues. V was shortened by 2 bases and J by 8 bases, with 6 bases between the two germline ends.

This chain connects TRBV29-1 to TRBJ2-3; a possible D gene is TRBD1 (6 bases). Trimming cost V 5 bases and J 6 bases, with 36 bases left between them. Germline values: CDR1 SQVTM, CDR2 ANQGSEA. This CDR3 is 20 amino acids long. CDR3 in DNA: TGCAGCGTTCGGGGCTATTCGGCGTCACTTCGGAAACAGGGTGTGGATACGCAGTATTTT. It codes for CSVRGYSASLRKQGVDTQYF.